Each of the 4 T cell receptor beta chains below was sequenced from the same sample in a study of T cell responses to AZD1222 COVID-19 vaccine. The data were produced by immunoSEQ multiplex PCR, yet TCRdb's version contains in-frame clones alone and is incomplete. The table shows fewer than 120,000 clones, with roughly 92% occurring only once. The material was peripheral blood, obtained 28 days after the second AZD1222 dose. The source is an adult who received the AZD1222 COVID-19 vaccine.

This chain uses TRBV3-1 (or the pseudogene TRBV3-2) with TRBJ2-2, with 10 bases that match TRBD1. CDR3 length: 15 residues. The V and J ends lost 3 bases and 3 bases, in that order; junction bases with no gene match: 1. Germline loops: CDR1 LGHDT, CDR2 YNNKEL (reference sequence). This CDR3 is CASSHGTGDTGELFF. The CDR3 DNA is TGTGCCAGCAGCCATGGGACAGGGGACACCGGGGAGCTGTTTTTT.

The chain uses TRBV4-3 and TRBJ1-5; 10 bases are a match to TRBD1. Germline lookup yields CDR1 LGHNA and CDR2 YSLEER. V shed 1 base, J shed 4 bases, and the junction held 4 bases outside the gene matches. This CDR3 spans 16 amino acids. CDR3 region: CASSQGTGGSNQPQHF. DNA of the CDR3: TGCGCCAGCAGCCAAGGGACAGGGGGTTCGAATCAGCCCCAGCATTTT.

The chain employs TRBV3-1 (or the pseudogene TRBV3-2) and TRBJ1-2, with TRBD1 as a possible D gene (6 bases). The CDR3 sequence is 18 residues long. V lost 8 bases to trimming and J lost 4 bases, with 29 bases between them. CDR1 is LGHDT, CDR2 YNNKEL, per germline (reference sequence). The CDR3 region is CASPLTRGRGTAIYGYTF. CDR3 DNA sequence: TGTGCCAGCCCTTTGACCCGGGGCAGGGGTACAGCTATCTATGGCTACACCTTC.

The V call is TRBV6-5, the J call TRBJ1-4; D may be TRBD1 (5 bases). V dropped 11 bases and J dropped 8 bases, with 18 bases sitting between them. The CDR3 is 13 residues long. Per the germline V gene, CDR1 is MNHEY and CDR2 is SVGAGI. CDR3 in DNA: TGTGCCTGCCACCCCGGGACTGAGGAAAAACTGTTTTTT. This gives the protein CACHPGTEEKLFF.